Following are 11 T cell receptor beta chains from one sample sequenced in a study of identical twins. One entry per CDR3 protein, called by TCRdb with MiXCR from the 5' RACE reads. This sample has about 250,000 distinct CDR3 sequences, with about 14% found just once. The sample taken for sequencing was memory (CD45RO+) T cells sorted from blood. The receptor set was obtained from a woman aged 18-35 years in good health.

The V call is TRBV20-1, the J call TRBJ1-2, with TRBD1 as a possible D gene (6 bases). The CDR3 loop spans 14 amino acids. From germline, CDR1 is DFQATT and CDR2 SNEGSKA (reference sequence). V dropped 4 bases and J dropped 2 bases, with 14 bases sitting between them. The CDR3 region has the DNA TGCAGTGCTACGTCTCCGACAGGCAACTATGGCTACACCTTC. This sequence encodes CSATSPTGNYGYTF.

The table lists this clonotype with a few counts. V usage is TRBV5-5 and J usage is TRBJ2-2, with D maybe TRBD1 (6 bases). The CDR3 extends over 14 amino acids. CDR1 is SGHKS and CDR2 is YYEKEE in the germline V gene (reference sequence). V was pared by 1 base and J by 6 bases, with 10 bases between. This chain's CDR3 is CASSLNWGPGELFF. CDR3 in DNA: TGTGCCAGCAGCTTGAATTGGGGGCCCGGGGAGCTGTTTTTT.

This clonotype was picked up a small number of times. The gene calls are TRBV18 and TRBJ1-6; D gene unclear. The CDR3 contains 14 residues. From germline, CDR1 is KGHSH and CDR2 LQKENI. With 8 bases removed from V and 7 bases from J, the gap between germline ends came to 15 bases. CDR3 in amino acids: CASRPPGINSPLHF. The CDR3 bases are TGTGCCAGCCGCCCCCCGGGTATCAATTCACCCCTCCACTTT.

This clonotype was observed a few times. V usage is TRBV11-2 and J usage is TRBJ2-7, with TRBD2 identical over 9 bases. V dropped 3 bases and J dropped 5; count of bases not matched to a gene: 8. Germline V gene sequence: CDR1 SGHAT, CDR2 FQNNGV. The CDR3 is 15 residues long. CDR3 sequence: CASSFGIAGEDEQYF. Written as DNA, the CDR3 is TGTGCCAGCAGCTTTGGGATAGCGGGAGAGGACGAGCAGTACTTC.

This chain uses TRBV5-1 with TRBJ2-1; 8 nucleotides align to TRBD1. Germline CDR1 and CDR2: SGHRS and YFSETQ. Trimming took 4 bases from V and 0 from J; bases not matched to a gene: 3. The CDR3 extends over 15 amino acids. The CDR3: CASSPQGGSYNEQFF. The CDR3 nucleotides read TGCGCCAGCAGCCCACAGGGGGGCTCCTACAATGAGCAGTTCTTC.

At least ten counts were recorded for this clonotype. V and J are TRBV6-1 and TRBJ2-5, with a possible D match to TRBD1 (6 bases). CDR3 length: 13 residues. The ends were cut back, 6 bases at V and 5 bases at J, with 13 bases in the middle. The germline CDR1 and CDR2 sequences are MNHNS and SASEGT. The CDR3 sequence: CASSPRGGETQYF. In nucleotides, the CDR3 is TGTGCCAGCAGCCCCAGGGGCGGGGAGACCCAGTACTTC.

This clonotype was observed at least ten times. The CDR3 protein is CASSQPRTEQYF. The CDR3 DNA sequence: TGTGCCAGCAGTCAACCGCGGACCGAGCAGTACTTC. V gene TRBV12-3 or TRBV12-4 combines with J gene TRBJ2-7; D gene unclear. V was shortened by 5 bases and J by 6 bases, with 11 bases between the two germline ends. The CDR3 is made up of 12 amino acids.

A few counts support this clonotype. This chain uses TRBV24-1 with TRBJ2-1, with TRBD2 matching over 7 bases. The V and J ends lost 10 bases and 9 bases, in that order; junction bases with no gene match: 17. From germline, CDR1 is KGHDR and CDR2 SFDVKD. CDR3 length equals 15 residues. The CDR3, as DNA: TGTGCCACGGAGGGTCCGGGGGAGGGCCGTGTTGAGCAGTTCTTC. Protein: CATEGPGEGRVEQFF.

This clonotype was picked up many times. The rearrangement uses TRBV11-2 and TRBJ2-1; the D call may be TRBD1 or TRBD2 (6 bases each). Germline V lookup: CDR1 SGHAT, CDR2 FQNNGV. The CDR3 contains 16 residues. Trimming cost V 1 base and J 6 bases, with 16 bases left between them. Here the CDR3 DNA reads TGTGCCAGCAGCTTAGGTCGCGGGACATCTGCCAATGAGCAGTTCTTC. It codes for CASSLGRGTSANEQFF.

This clonotype was observed a handful of times. The chain combines TRBV7-9 with TRBJ2-1, with 9 bases identical to TRBD2. From germline, CDR1 is SEHNR and CDR2 FQNEAQ (reference sequence). V shed 1 base, J shed 10 bases, and the junction held 8 bases outside the gene matches. This CDR3 has 15 amino acids. CDR3 nucleotide sequence: TGTGCCAGCAGCTTAGAACTAGGGCTAGCGGGAGAGCAGTTCTTC. Amino acids: CASSLELGLAGEQFF.

This clonotype was found a few times. The chain combines TRBV14 with TRBJ2-3, with D hard to call. Germline CDR1 and CDR2: SGHDN and FVKESK. Trimming pared 3 bases from V and 2 bases from J, leaving 9 bases between. The CDR3 is 14 residues long. This chain's CDR3 is CASSQGRYTDTQYF. In DNA, the CDR3 is TGTGCCAGCAGCCAGGGCCGATACACAGATACGCAGTATTTT.